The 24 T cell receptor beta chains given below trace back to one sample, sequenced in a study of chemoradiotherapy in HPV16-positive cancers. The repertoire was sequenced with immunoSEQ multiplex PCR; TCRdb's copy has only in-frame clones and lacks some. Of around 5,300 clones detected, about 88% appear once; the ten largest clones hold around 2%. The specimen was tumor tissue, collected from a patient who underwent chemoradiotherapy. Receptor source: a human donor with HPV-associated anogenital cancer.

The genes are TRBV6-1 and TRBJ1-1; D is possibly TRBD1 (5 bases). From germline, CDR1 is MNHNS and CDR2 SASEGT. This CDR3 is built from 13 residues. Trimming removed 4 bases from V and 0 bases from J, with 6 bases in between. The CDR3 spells CASSATVNTEAFF. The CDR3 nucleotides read TGTGCCAGCAGTGCGACAGTGAACACTGAAGCTTTCTTT.

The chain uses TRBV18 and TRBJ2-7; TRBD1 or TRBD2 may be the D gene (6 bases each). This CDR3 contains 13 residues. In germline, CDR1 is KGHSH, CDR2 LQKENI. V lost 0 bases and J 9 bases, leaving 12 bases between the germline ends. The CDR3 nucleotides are TGTGCCAGCTCACCACCGGAGGGGGTCGGGCAGTACTTC. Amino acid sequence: CASSPPEGVGQYF.

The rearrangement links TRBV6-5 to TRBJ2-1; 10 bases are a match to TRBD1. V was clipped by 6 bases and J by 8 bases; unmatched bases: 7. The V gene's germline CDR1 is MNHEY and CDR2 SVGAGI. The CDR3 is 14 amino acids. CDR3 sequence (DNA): TGTGCCAGCAGCTCCGACAGGGGGCAAGATGAGCAGTTCTTC. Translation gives CASSSDRGQDEQFF.

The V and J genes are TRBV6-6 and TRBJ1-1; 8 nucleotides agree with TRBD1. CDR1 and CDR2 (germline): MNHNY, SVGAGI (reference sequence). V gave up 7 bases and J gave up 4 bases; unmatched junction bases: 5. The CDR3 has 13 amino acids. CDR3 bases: TGTGCCAGCACCTTGACAGGGGTCACTGAAGCTTTCTTT. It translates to CASTLTGVTEAFF.

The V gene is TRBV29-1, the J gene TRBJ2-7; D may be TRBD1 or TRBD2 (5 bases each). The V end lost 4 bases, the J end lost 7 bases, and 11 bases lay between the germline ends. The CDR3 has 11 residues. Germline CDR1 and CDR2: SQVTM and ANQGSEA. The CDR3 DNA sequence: TGCAGCGTTGGAGGGGTTGAGGAGCAGTACTTC. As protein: CSVGGVEEQYF.

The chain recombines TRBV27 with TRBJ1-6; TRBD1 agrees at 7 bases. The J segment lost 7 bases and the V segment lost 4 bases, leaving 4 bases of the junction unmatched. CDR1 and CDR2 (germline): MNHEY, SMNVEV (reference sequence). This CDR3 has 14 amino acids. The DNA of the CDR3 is TGTGCCAGCAGTTGGGCAGGGGGGAATTCACCCCTCCACTTT. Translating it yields CASSWAGGNSPLHF.

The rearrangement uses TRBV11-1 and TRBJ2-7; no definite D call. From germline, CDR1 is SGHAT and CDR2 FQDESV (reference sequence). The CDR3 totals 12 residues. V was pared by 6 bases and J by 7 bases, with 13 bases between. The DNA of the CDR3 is TGTGCCAGCAGTTCGATGACCCGTGAGCAGTACTTC. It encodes CASSSMTREQYF.

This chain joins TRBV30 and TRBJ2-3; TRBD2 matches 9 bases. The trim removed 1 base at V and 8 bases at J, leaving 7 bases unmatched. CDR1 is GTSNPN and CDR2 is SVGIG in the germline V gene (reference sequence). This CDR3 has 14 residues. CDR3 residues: CAWSAAGGSVTQYF. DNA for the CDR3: TGTGCCTGGAGTGCAGCGGGAGGTTCGGTTACGCAGTATTTT.

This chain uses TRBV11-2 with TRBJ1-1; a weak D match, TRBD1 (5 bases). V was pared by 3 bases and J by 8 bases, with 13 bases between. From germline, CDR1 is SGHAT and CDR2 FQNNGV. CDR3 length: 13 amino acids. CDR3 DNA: TGTGCCAGCAGCTTTAGTTTCCGGGGGGAAGCTTTCTTT. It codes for CASSFSFRGEAFF.

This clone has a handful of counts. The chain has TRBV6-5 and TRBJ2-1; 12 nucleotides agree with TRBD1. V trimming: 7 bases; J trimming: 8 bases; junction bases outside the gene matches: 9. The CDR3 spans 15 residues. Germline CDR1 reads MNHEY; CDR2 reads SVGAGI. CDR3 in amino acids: CASNSPGQGADEQFF. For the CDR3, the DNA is TGTGCCAGCAACTCCCCGGGACAGGGGGCAGATGAGCAGTTCTTC.

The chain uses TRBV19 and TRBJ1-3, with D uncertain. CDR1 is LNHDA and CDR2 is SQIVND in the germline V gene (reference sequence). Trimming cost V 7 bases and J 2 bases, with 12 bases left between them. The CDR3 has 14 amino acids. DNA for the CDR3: TGTGCCAGTAACAAGGTTTCAGCTGGAAACACCATATATTTT. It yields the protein CASNKVSAGNTIYF.

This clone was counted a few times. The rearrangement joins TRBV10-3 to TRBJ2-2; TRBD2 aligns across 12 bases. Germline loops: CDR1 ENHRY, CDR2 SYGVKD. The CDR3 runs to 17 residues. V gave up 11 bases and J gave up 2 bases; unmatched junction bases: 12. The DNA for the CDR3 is TGTGCCTCCCAGGATCCTAGCGGGAGGGTAAACACCGGGGAGCTGTTTTTT. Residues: CASQDPSGRVNTGELFF.

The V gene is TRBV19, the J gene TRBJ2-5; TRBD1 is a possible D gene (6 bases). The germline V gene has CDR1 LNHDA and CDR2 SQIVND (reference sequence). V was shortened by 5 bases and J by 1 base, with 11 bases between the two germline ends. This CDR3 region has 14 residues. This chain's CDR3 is CASSLGTTQETQYF. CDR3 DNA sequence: TGTGCCAGTAGTCTAGGGACAACCCAAGAGACCCAGTACTTC.

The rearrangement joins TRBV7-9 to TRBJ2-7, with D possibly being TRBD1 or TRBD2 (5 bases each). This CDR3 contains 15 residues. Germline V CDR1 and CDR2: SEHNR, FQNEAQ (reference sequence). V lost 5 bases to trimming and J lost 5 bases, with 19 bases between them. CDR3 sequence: CASSRDGGGKNEQYF. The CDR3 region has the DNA TGTGCCAGCAGCCGGGATGGGGGTGGGAAAAACGAGCAGTACTTC.

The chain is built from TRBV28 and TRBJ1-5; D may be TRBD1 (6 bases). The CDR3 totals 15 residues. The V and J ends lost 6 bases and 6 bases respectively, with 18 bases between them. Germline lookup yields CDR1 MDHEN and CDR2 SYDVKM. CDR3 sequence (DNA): TGTGCCAGCAGGCCTTCCACAGGGAGCGCTCAGCCCCAGCATTTT. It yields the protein CASRPSTGSAQPQHF.

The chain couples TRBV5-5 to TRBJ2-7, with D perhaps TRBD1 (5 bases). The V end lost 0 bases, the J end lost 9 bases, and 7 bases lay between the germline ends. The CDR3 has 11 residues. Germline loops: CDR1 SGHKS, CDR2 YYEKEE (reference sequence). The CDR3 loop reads CASSLETGQYF. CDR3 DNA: TGTGCCAGCAGCTTGGAAACAGGGCAGTACTTC.

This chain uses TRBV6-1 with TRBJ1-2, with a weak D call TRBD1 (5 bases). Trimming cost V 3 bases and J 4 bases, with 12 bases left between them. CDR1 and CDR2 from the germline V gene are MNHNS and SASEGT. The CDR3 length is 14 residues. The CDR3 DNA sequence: TGTGCCAGCAGTGACCCGGGACTGTCCTATGGCTACACCTTC. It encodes CASSDPGLSYGYTF.

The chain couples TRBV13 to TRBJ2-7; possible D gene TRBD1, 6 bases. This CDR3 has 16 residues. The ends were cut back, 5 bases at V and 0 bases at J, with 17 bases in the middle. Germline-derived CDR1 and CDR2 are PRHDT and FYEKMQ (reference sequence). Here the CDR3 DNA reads TGTGCCAGCAGCCGTATTGCTGGGGGCTTCTCCTACGAGCAGTACTTC. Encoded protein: CASSRIAGGFSYEQYF.

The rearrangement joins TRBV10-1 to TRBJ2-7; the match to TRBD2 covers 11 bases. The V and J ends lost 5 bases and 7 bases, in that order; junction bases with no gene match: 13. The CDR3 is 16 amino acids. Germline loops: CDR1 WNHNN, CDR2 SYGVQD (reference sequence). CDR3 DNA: TGCGCCAGCAGTTCCGTCTCTAGCGGGAGGCCTGTAGAGCAGTACTTC. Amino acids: CASSSVSSGRPVEQYF.

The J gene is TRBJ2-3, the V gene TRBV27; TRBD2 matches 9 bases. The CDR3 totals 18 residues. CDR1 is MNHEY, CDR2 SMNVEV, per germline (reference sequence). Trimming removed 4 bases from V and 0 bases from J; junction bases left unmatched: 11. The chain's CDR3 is CASSSTSGGAASTDTQYF. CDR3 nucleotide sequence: TGTGCCAGCAGTTCGACTAGCGGAGGGGCGGCGAGCACAGATACGCAGTATTTT.

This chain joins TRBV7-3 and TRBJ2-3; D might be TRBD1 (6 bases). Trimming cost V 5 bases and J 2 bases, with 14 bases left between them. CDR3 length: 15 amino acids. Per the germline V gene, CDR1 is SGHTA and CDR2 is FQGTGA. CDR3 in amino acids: CASSLRGTDTDTQYF. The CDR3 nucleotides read TGTGCCAGCAGCCTGAGGGGGACGGACACAGATACGCAGTATTTT.

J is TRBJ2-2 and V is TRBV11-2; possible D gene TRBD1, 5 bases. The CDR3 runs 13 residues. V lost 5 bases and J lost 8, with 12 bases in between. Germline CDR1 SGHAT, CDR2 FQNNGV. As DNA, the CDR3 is TGTGCCAGCAGCCTAATTCAGGGTGGGGAGCTGTTTTTT. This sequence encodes CASSLIQGGELFF.

In DNA form, the CDR3 reads TGTGCCAGCAGCCGGGCGGGACAGGGGGCTCACGAGCAGTACTTC. This codes for CASSRAGQGAHEQYF. This sequence joins TRBV7-6 and TRBJ2-7; 12 bases agree with TRBD1. The CDR3 loop spans 15 amino acids. The V segment lost 5 bases and the J segment 5 bases; nucleotides outside the gene matches: 7. Germline V gene sequence: CDR1 SGHVS, CDR2 FNYEAQ. The variable domain in full, with the rest retrieved from reference TRBV7-6 and TRBJ2-7, is GAGVSQSPRYKVTKRGQDVALRCDPISGHVSLYWYRQALGQGPEFLTYFNYEAQQDKSGLPNDRFSAERPEGSISTLTIQRTEQRDSAMYRCASSRAGQGAHEQYFGPGTRLTVT.

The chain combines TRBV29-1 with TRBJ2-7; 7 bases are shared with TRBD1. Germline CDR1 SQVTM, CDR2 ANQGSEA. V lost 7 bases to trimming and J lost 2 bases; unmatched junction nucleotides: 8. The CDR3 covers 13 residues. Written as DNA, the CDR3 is TGCAGCGCCCCGGGACAGAGTCCCTACGAGCAGTACTTC. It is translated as CSAPGQSPYEQYF.